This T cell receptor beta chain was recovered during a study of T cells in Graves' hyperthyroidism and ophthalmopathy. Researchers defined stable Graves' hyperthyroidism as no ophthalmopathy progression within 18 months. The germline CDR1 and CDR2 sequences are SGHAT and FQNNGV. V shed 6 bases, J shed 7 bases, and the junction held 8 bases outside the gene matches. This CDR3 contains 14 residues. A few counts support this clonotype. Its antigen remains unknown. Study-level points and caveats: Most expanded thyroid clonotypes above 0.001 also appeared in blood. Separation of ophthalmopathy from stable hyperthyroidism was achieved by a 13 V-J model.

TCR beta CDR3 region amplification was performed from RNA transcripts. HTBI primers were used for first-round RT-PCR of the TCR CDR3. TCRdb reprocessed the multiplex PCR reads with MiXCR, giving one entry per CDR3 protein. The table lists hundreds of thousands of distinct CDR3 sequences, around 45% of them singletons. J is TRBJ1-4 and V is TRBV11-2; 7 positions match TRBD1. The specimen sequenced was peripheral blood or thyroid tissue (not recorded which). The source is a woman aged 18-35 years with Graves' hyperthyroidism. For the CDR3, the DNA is TGTGCCAGCAGGCCCTACAGGGGAGGTGAAAAACTGTTTTTT. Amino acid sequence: CASRPYRGGEKLFF.